The rows below give T cell receptor beta chains drawn from one sample of a study of cytotoxic CD8 clonotypes in ibrutinib-treated CLL. TCRdb's table, derived via immunoSEQ multiplex PCR, lists solely in-frame clones and lacks some. The sample lists about 130,000 clones; 84% were seen once. Sequencing used PBMCs, obtained after 24 months of ibrutinib treatment. These receptors were collected from a human donor with chronic lymphocytic leukemia. Both conserved end residues are part of each CDR3.

v_gene: TRBV11-2; CDR3aa: CASSSAIRQATNEKLFF
v_gene: TRBV4-3; CDR3aa: CASSQDPATSVADTQYF
v_gene: TRBV6-6; CDR3aa: CASRRTGTPTYEQYF
v_gene: TRBV10-3; CDR3aa: CAISNTGTSGGQIYEQYF
v_gene: TRBV4-2; CDR3aa: CASSQVMSGIAQPQHF
v_gene: TRBV28; CDR3aa: CASSSSPGLNEKLFF
v_gene: TRBV11-2; CDR3aa: CASSLERLAGGSYEQYF
v_gene: TRBV18; CDR3aa: CASSVTYLMNTEAFF
v_gene: TRBV5-1; CDR3aa: CASRGSTDTQYF
v_gene: TRBV7-9; CDR3aa: CASSVSGGPYNEQFF
v_gene: TRBV5-6; CDR3aa: CASSRIAGGYNEQFF
v_gene: TRBV6-1; CDR3aa: CASSEGPGGWTGELFF
v_gene: TRBV7-9; CDR3aa: CASSLRGQDVSTDTQYF
v_gene: TRBV5-8; CDR3aa: CASRKNDRWNTEAFF
v_gene: TRBV7-9; CDR3aa: CASSLGVGGTAGTEAFF
v_gene: TRBV30; CDR3aa: CAFTGGAGEQYF
v_gene: TRBV5-1; CDR3aa: CASSLPASGGAHNEQFF
v_gene: TRBV30; CDR3aa: CAWSPGGTGANVLTF
v_gene: TRBV10-2; CDR3aa: CASREMETQYF
v_gene: TRBV6-5; CDR3aa: CATSAGTGVREQYF
v_gene: TRBV7-2; CDR3aa: CASSLALFGETQYF
v_gene: TRBV7-3; CDR3aa: CASSLERGAPLFF
v_gene: TRBV7-2; CDR3aa: CASSFEQGNEQFF
v_gene: TRBV11-2; CDR3aa: CASSLEVGRGTDTQYF
v_gene: TRBV7-9; CDR3aa: CASSPRTGTDTQYF
v_gene: TRBV12-5; CDR3aa: CASGPGTNQETQYF
v_gene: TRBV7-9; CDR3aa: CASSLIQPQNTGELFF
v_gene: TRBV13; CDR3aa: CASSSPRGTGNEQFF
v_gene: TRBV27; CDR3aa: CASKSTGLEQYF
v_gene: TRBV5-4; CDR3aa: CASSFVGTSTEQYF
v_gene: TRBV7-2; CDR3aa: CASSPFPEGTQYF
v_gene: TRBV5-4; CDR3aa: CASSLGQASPEEQYF
v_gene: TRBV30; CDR3aa: CAWSPSTGMGYTF
v_gene: TRBV27; CDR3aa: CASSPTGVGGYTF
v_gene: TRBV18; CDR3aa: CASSPSRTGDEKLFF
v_gene: TRBV2; CDR3aa: CASSEGRETQYF
v_gene: TRBV5-6; CDR3aa: CASSLTNSPLHF
v_gene: TRBV11-2; CDR3aa: CASSLVGGGTDTQYF
v_gene: TRBV9; CDR3aa: CASSARGAIDEQFF
v_gene: TRBV19; CDR3aa: CASRETAGTATSGANVLTF
v_gene: TRBV7-2; CDR3aa: CASSLAVSPGEYNEQFF
v_gene: TRBV5-4; CDR3aa: CASSPQEGSNTGELFF
v_gene: TRBV4-3; CDR3aa: CASSHSSGGAFDKYF
v_gene: TRBV7-3; CDR3aa: CASSLQDGDGYTF